This TCR beta chain derives from a study of CD8+ T cells in alopecia areata. Sequencing templates came from extracted RNA that was reverse transcribed into cDNA. TCRdb keeps only in-frame clones here, not all; method: immunoSEQ multiplex PCR. In the table there are about 120,000 clones, roughly 68% of which are singletons. The germline V and J ends were trimmed by 3 bases and 5 bases, with 7 bases remaining between them. CDR3 length: 12 residues. The germline CDR1 and CDR2 sequences are KGHSH and LQKENI. The sequenced sample was CD4+ T cells sorted from blood. The source is a human donor in good health. The chain couples TRBV18 to TRBJ2-5; D gene unclear. The CDR3 reads CASSPRAETQYF. In DNA form, the CDR3 reads TGTGCCAGCTCACCGCGTGCGGAGACCCAGTACTTC.